The entry that follows covers one T cell receptor beta chain sequence. This CDR3 comprises 19 residues. Germline V gives CDR1 KGHDR, CDR2 SFDVKD. V lost 3 bases to trimming and J lost 0 bases; unmatched junction nucleotides: 13. This entry comes from a study of blood T cell repertoires in COVID-19. Study-level information: Samples representing acute and convalescent COVID-19 were sourced from the United States, Italy and Spain. T cells, B-cell-depleted T cells, or PBMCs provided the cDNA or gDNA that served as material.

Original data processing: Amplified reference gene primers provided the basis for estimating nucleated cell counts. Using immunoSEQ multiplex PCR, the repertoire was profiled, and TCRdb retains in-frame clones only, with some absent. V, J and clone size are taken as reported in that table, and D and trimming were inferred from the DNA itself. The data hold 27,000 or so clones, with 75% to 95% observed a single time. This chain joins TRBV24-1 and TRBJ1-5, with 7 bases that match TRBD1. This TCR came from a human donor with active COVID-19. The donor label of this sample is uncertain. The specimen was peripheral blood. The CDR3, as DNA: TGTGCCACCAGTGATCGCCATTTCGGACAGGATAATAGCAATCAGCCCCAGCATTTT. It codes for CATSDRHFGQDNSNQPQHF.